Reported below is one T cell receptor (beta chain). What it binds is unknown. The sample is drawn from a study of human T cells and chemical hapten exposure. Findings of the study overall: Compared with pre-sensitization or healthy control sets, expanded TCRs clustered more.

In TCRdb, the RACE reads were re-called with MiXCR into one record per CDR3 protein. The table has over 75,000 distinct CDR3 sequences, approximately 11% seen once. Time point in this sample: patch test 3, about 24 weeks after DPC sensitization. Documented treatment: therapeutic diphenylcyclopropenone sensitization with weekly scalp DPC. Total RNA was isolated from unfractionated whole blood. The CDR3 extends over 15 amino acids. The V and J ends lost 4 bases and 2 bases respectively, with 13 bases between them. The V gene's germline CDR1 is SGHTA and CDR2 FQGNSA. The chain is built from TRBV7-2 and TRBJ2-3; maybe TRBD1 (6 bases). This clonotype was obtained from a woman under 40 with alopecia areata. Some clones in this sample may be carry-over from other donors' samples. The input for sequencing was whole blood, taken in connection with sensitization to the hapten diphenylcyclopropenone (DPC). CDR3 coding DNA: TGTGCCAGCAGCTCGGACAGTCACCCCACAGATACGCAGTATTTT. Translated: CASSSDSHPTDTQYF.